These T cell receptor beta chains were read from a single sample in a study of blood T cell repertoires in COVID-19. TCRdb keeps only in-frame clones here, not all; method: immunoSEQ multiplex PCR. Among some 190,000 clones, approximately 89% were seen once, and the ten largest hold 6.5% to 9%. Material: peripheral blood. Receptors were obtained from a woman between 55 and 75 years old with acute or convalescent COVID-19. Both conserved end residues are part of each CDR3. D genes are given only for firm matches. The size field is filled for only some rows; it gives once, few, many or a size class.

j_gene: TRBJ2-1
abundance: .
v_gene: TRBV11-3
d_gene: TRBD2
CDR3aa: CASSLRTSGNEQFF
CDR3nt: TGTGCCAGCAGCTTAAGAACTAGCGGGAATGAGCAGTTCTTC

j_gene: TRBJ2-3
abundance: .
v_gene: TRBV6-1
d_gene: TRBD2
CDR3aa: CASSAPTSGSTDTQYF
CDR3nt: TGTGCCAGCAGTGCTCCTACTAGCGGAAGCACAGATACGCAGTATTTT

j_gene: TRBJ1-5
abundance: .
v_gene: TRBV6-5
d_gene: .
CDR3aa: CASSLTGGNQPQHF
CDR3nt: TGTGCCAGCAGTTTGACCGGGGGCAATCAGCCCCAGCATTTT

j_gene: TRBJ1-5
abundance: .
v_gene: TRBV24-1
d_gene: .
CDR3aa: CATGSGRGGNQPQHF
CDR3nt: TGTGCCACCGGGAGTGGGAGGGGAGGCAATCAGCCCCAGCATTTT

j_gene: TRBJ1-2
abundance: .
v_gene: TRBV21-1
d_gene: .
CDR3aa: CASSKGPGGRFSYGYTF
CDR3nt: TGTGCCAGCAGCAAAGGCCCGGGGGGCCGATTCAGCTATGGCTACACCTTC

j_gene: TRBJ1-2
abundance: .
v_gene: TRBV12-3/TRBV12-4
d_gene: .
CDR3aa: CASSRQVIAGYTF
CDR3nt: TGTGCCAGCAGTCGCCAGGTGATCGCTGGCTACACCTTC

j_gene: TRBJ2-2
abundance: .
v_gene: TRBV24-1
d_gene: TRBD2
CDR3aa: CATSDPTSGANTGELFF
CDR3nt: TGTGCCACCAGTGACCCGACTAGCGGGGCGAACACCGGGGAGCTGTTTTTT

j_gene: TRBJ2-1
abundance: .
v_gene: TRBV24-1
d_gene: TRBD2
CDR3aa: CATSDWTSGRFF
CDR3nt: TGTGCCACCAGTGATTGGACTAGCGGGAGGTTCTTC

j_gene: TRBJ1-6
abundance: .
v_gene: TRBV5-1
d_gene: .
CDR3aa: CASSLGGNSPLHF
CDR3nt: TGCGCCAGCAGCTTGGGCGGCAATTCACCCCTCCACTTT

j_gene: TRBJ1-2
abundance: .
v_gene: TRBV6-1
d_gene: .
CDR3aa: CASREVGGGNGYTF
CDR3nt: TGTGCCAGCAGGGAAGTGGGTGGAGGTAATGGCTACACCTTC

j_gene: TRBJ2-1
abundance: .
v_gene: TRBV5-1
d_gene: TRBD1
CDR3aa: CASSLVVGGGSYNEQFF
CDR3nt: TGCGCCAGCAGCTTGGTGGTAGGGGGCGGCTCCTACAATGAGCAGTTCTTC

j_gene: TRBJ2-1
abundance: .
v_gene: TRBV7-2
d_gene: .
CDR3aa: CASSFVLAESGYEQFF
CDR3nt: TGTGCCAGCAGCTTTGTGCTAGCAGAGAGTGGGTATGAGCAGTTCTTC

j_gene: TRBJ2-7
abundance: .
v_gene: TRBV3-1/TRBV3-2
d_gene: TRBD1
CDR3aa: CASSQGGQALRGSEQYF
CDR3nt: TGTGCCAGCAGCCAAGGGGGACAGGCCCTCAGGGGGAGCGAGCAGTACTTC

j_gene: TRBJ1-2
abundance: .
v_gene: TRBV28
d_gene: TRBD1
CDR3aa: CASSSTGIYGYTF
CDR3nt: TGTGCCAGCAGTTCGACAGGGATCTATGGCTACACCTTC

j_gene: TRBJ2-2
abundance: .
v_gene: TRBV3-1/TRBV3-2
d_gene: TRBD2
CDR3aa: CASSPGLAGIGELFF
CDR3nt: TGTGCCAGCAGCCCGGGACTAGCGGGAATCGGGGAGCTGTTTTTT

j_gene: TRBJ2-7
abundance: .
v_gene: TRBV3-1/TRBV3-2
d_gene: TRBD2
CDR3aa: CASRPLGGSFNEQYF
CDR3nt: TGTGCCAGCAGGCCCCTCGGCGGGAGTTTTAACGAGCAGTACTTC

j_gene: TRBJ2-1
abundance: .
v_gene: TRBV12-3/TRBV12-4
d_gene: .
CDR3aa: CASTERLYNEQFF
CDR3nt: TGTGCCAGCACCGAGAGACTCTACAATGAGCAGTTCTTC

j_gene: TRBJ2-3
abundance: .
v_gene: TRBV5-1
d_gene: TRBD2
CDR3aa: CASSWTSGRSGTSTDTQYF
CDR3nt: TGCGCCAGCAGCTGGACTAGCGGGAGGTCGGGAACTAGCACAGATACGCAGTATTTT

j_gene: TRBJ1-2
abundance: .
v_gene: TRBV28
d_gene: .
CDR3aa: CASSSRVYGYTF
CDR3nt: TGTGCCAGCAGTTCCAGGGTGTATGGCTACACCTTC

j_gene: TRBJ2-7
abundance: .
v_gene: TRBV5-1
d_gene: .
CDR3aa: CASSFTGSGEQYF
CDR3nt: TGCGCCAGCAGTTTTACAGGGTCTGGCGAGCAGTACTTC

j_gene: TRBJ1-2
abundance: .
v_gene: TRBV3-1/TRBV3-2
d_gene: .
CDR3aa: CASSQDYRGTGRYTF
CDR3nt: TGTGCCAGCAGCCAAGATTATAGAGGGACTGGGCGCTACACCTTC

j_gene: TRBJ2-7
abundance: once
v_gene: TRBV6-2/TRBV6-3
d_gene: .
CDR3aa: CASSSLATYEQYF
CDR3nt: TGTGCCAGCAGTTCCCTAGCGACCTACGAGCAGTACTTC

j_gene: TRBJ1-4
abundance: .
v_gene: TRBV19
d_gene: .
CDR3aa: CASSIVTNEKLFF
CDR3nt: TGTGCCAGTAGTATCGTAACTAATGAAAAACTGTTTTTT

j_gene: TRBJ1-1
abundance: .
v_gene: TRBV11-3
d_gene: .
CDR3aa: CASSSTAIGSTEAFF
CDR3nt: TGTGCCAGCAGCTCGACTGCCATCGGGTCCACTGAAGCTTTCTTT

j_gene: TRBJ1-2
abundance: .
v_gene: TRBV6-5
d_gene: TRBD1
CDR3aa: CASSTGQGSGGYTF
CDR3nt: TGTGCCAGCAGTACGGGACAGGGATCGGGAGGCTACACCTTC

j_gene: TRBJ1-2
abundance: once
v_gene: TRBV28
d_gene: .
CDR3aa: CASSSPGEYYGYTF
CDR3nt: TGTGCCAGCAGCTCCCCCGGGGAGTACTATGGCTACACCTTC

j_gene: TRBJ2-5
abundance: .
v_gene: TRBV4-1
d_gene: TRBD2
CDR3aa: CASSQFGLAQETQYF
CDR3nt: TGCGCCAGCAGCCAATTCGGACTAGCACAAGAGACCCAGTACTTC

j_gene: TRBJ2-1
abundance: .
v_gene: TRBV4-2
d_gene: TRBD2
CDR3aa: CASSPLYRLAGNNEQFF
CDR3nt: TGTGCCAGCAGCCCTCTCTATCGACTAGCGGGTAACAATGAGCAGTTCTTC

j_gene: TRBJ2-5
abundance: .
v_gene: TRBV5-1
d_gene: .
CDR3aa: CASSPNRGEETQYF
CDR3nt: TGCGCCAGCAGCCCGAACCGGGGAGAAGAGACCCAGTACTTC

j_gene: TRBJ1-2
abundance: .
v_gene: TRBV30
d_gene: .
CDR3aa: CAWSLRERPSVNYGYTF
CDR3nt: TGTGCCTGGAGTCTACGCGAGAGGCCTTCGGTTAACTATGGCTACACCTTC

j_gene: TRBJ1-4
abundance: .
v_gene: TRBV13
d_gene: .
CDR3aa: CASSRRGLGFSEKLFF
CDR3nt: TGTGCCAGCAGCAGAAGGGGTTTGGGTTTTAGTGAAAAACTGTTTTTT

j_gene: TRBJ2-5
abundance: .
v_gene: TRBV19
d_gene: TRBD1
CDR3aa: CASSTQGQRETQYF
CDR3nt: TGTGCCAGTAGTACCCAGGGACAGCGGGAGACCCAGTACTTC

j_gene: TRBJ2-1
abundance: few
v_gene: TRBV5-4
d_gene: .
CDR3aa: CASPQLKSGGTEQFF
CDR3nt: TGTGCCAGTCCTCAGTTGAAAAGCGGCGGGACTGAGCAGTTCTTC

j_gene: TRBJ1-3
abundance: .
v_gene: TRBV19
d_gene: .
CDR3aa: CASSGTFIGGNTIYF
CDR3nt: TGTGCCAGTAGTGGGACATTCATAGGAGGAAACACCATATATTTT

j_gene: TRBJ1-1
abundance: .
v_gene: TRBV4-2
d_gene: .
CDR3aa: CASSQGLTGQMNTEAFF
CDR3nt: TGTGCCAGCAGCCAGGGTTTGACAGGACAGATGAACACTGAAGCTTTCTTT

j_gene: TRBJ2-1
abundance: .
v_gene: TRBV5-1
d_gene: .
CDR3aa: CASILAPGAYNEQFF
CDR3nt: TGCGCCAGCATTCTAGCGCCCGGGGCCTACAATGAGCAGTTCTTC

j_gene: TRBJ2-1
abundance: .
v_gene: TRBV29-1
d_gene: .
CDR3aa: CSVETGVLNEQFF
CDR3nt: TGCAGCGTTGAGACAGGAGTGTTGAATGAGCAGTTCTTC

j_gene: TRBJ1-1
abundance: .
v_gene: TRBV9
d_gene: .
CDR3aa: CASSVEATNTEAFF
CDR3nt: TGTGCCAGCAGCGTAGAAGCGACGAACACTGAAGCTTTCTTT

j_gene: TRBJ1-6
abundance: .
v_gene: TRBV3-1/TRBV3-2
d_gene: .
CDR3aa: CASSQGQNNSPLHF
CDR3nt: TGTGCCAGCAGCCAAGGACAGAATAATTCACCCCTCCACTTT

j_gene: TRBJ2-1
abundance: .
v_gene: TRBV27
d_gene: .
CDR3aa: CASSYISRNNEQFF
CDR3nt: TGTGCCAGCAGTTATATTTCGAGAAACAATGAGCAGTTCTTC

j_gene: TRBJ1-5
abundance: .
v_gene: TRBV5-5
d_gene: TRBD1
CDR3aa: CASSLDPTGVGQPQHF
CDR3nt: TGTGCCAGCAGCTTGGACCCGACAGGGGTTGGTCAGCCCCAGCATTTT

j_gene: TRBJ2-5
abundance: .
v_gene: TRBV11-2
d_gene: TRBD2
CDR3aa: CASSLGGSETQYF
CDR3nt: TGTGCCAGCAGCTTAGGCGGGAGTGAGACCCAGTACTTC

j_gene: TRBJ2-5
abundance: .
v_gene: TRBV29-1
d_gene: .
CDR3aa: CSVGGEGLQETQYF
CDR3nt: TGCAGCGTTGGGGGAGAGGGCCTCCAAGAGACCCAGTACTTC

j_gene: TRBJ1-1
abundance: .
v_gene: TRBV12-3/TRBV12-4
d_gene: .
CDR3aa: CASSRGGSTEAFF
CDR3nt: TGTGCCAGCAGTAGGGGGGGTTCCACTGAAGCTTTCTTT